A selection of T cell receptor beta chains follows, all from one sample in a study of blood T cell repertoires in COVID-19. Sequenced by immunoSEQ multiplex PCR; TCRdb stores in-frame clones only, minus some. The sample consists of hundreds of thousands of clones, roughly 91% of them appearing once. Input material: peripheral blood. These TCRs come from a woman between 25 and 40 years old with acute or convalescent COVID-19. Both conserved end residues are part of each CDR3. Fields, in order: D gene, clone size, V gene, J gene, CDR3 DNA, CDR3 protein. D genes are given only for firm matches. Clone size, where shown, is once, few, many, or a class for clones that have expanded.

>.|.|TRBV6-1|TRBJ1-2
TGTGCCAGCAGTGAATTGGGGCAGTATTATGGCTACACCTTC
CASSELGQYYGYTF
>TRBD2|.|TRBV9|TRBJ2-5
TGTGCCAGCAGCCCTCGACTAGCGGCCCAAGAGACCCAGTACTTC
CASSPRLAAQETQYF
>TRBD2|.|TRBV10-3|TRBJ2-5
TGTGCCATCAGTGAAGGACTAGCACAAGAGACCCAGTACTTC
CAISEGLAQETQYF
>TRBD2|.|TRBV7-9|TRBJ2-1
TGTGCCAGCAGCTCCCGACGGGATAGCGGGAATGAGCAGTTCTTC
CASSSRRDSGNEQFF
>.|few|TRBV27|TRBJ2-2
TGTGCCAGCAGTTTATTGGACAGGAACACCGGGGAGCTGTTTTTT
CASSLLDRNTGELFF
>TRBD2|once|TRBV29-1|TRBJ2-7
TGCAGCGTTGAAGGGACTAGCGGGGGAACCTACGAGCAGTACTTC
CSVEGTSGGTYEQYF
>.|.|TRBV28|TRBJ2-3
TGTGCCAGCAGTTTATCTGGCATCACAGATACGCAGTATTTT
CASSLSGITDTQYF
>.|few|TRBV11-2|TRBJ2-1
TGTGCCAGCAGCTTTAGTACCTACAATGAGCAGTTCTTC
CASSFSTYNEQFF
>TRBD2|.|TRBV11-1|TRBJ2-1
TGTGCCAGCAGAGACTTAGCGGGGGGGCTCAATGAGCAGTTCTTC
CASRDLAGGLNEQFF
>TRBD1|.|TRBV2|TRBJ1-6
TGTGCCAGTAGGGACAGACCGAATAATTCACCCCTCCACTTT
CASRDRPNNSPLHF
>.|.|TRBV6-5|TRBJ2-3
TGTGCCAGCAAAGCAGGGTCCCTAGGCACAGATACGCAGTATTTT
CASKAGSLGTDTQYF
>.|.|TRBV7-6|TRBJ1-3
TGTGCCAGCAGCTTCGGGGTGACGGAGCCCAACTCTGGAAACACCATATATTTT
CASSFGVTEPNSGNTIYF
>TRBD1|.|TRBV6-5|TRBJ2-1
TGTGCCAGCAGTTCATCAGGGGGCAGGTACAATGAGCAGTTCTTC
CASSSSGGRYNEQFF
>.|once|TRBV27|TRBJ1-6
TGTGCCAGCAGTTCTCTCACGGGGAAGCGGGCCCTCCACTTT
CASSSLTGKRALHF